These 12 T cell receptor beta chains share one sample of origin, sequenced in a study of blood T cell repertoires in COVID-19. Method: immunoSEQ multiplex PCR; TCRdb's copy keeps in-frame clones and lacks some. Of approximately 280,000 clones listed, 85% to 90% are singletons. The source material was peripheral blood. All receptors derive from a man aged 35 to 55 with acute or convalescent COVID-19.

The J gene is TRBJ1-5, the V gene TRBV5-8; D is possibly TRBD1 (5 bases). The V end was cut by 4 bases, the J end by 4 bases, with 9 bases between. This CDR3 spans 13 amino acids. The germline V gene has CDR1 SGHTS and CDR2 YDEGEE. The CDR3 region has the DNA TGTGCCAGCAGCGCGACAGAGAATCAGCCCCAGCATTTT. Amino acid sequence: CASSATENQPQHF.

V and J are TRBV21-1 and TRBJ2-7; the table's D gene call, TRBD1, was not cross checked with the DNA. TRBV21-1 is a pseudogene segment. This CDR3 is built from 15 residues. CDR3 sequence reads: CASRGQPLPTYEQYF. CDR3 nucleotides: TGTGCCAGCAGGGGACAACCTCTCCCCACCTACGAGCAGTACTTC.

The chain links TRBV29-1 to TRBJ2-3; a weak D match, TRBD1 (6 bases). V was clipped by 5 bases and J by 0 bases, with 18 bases between them. The CDR3 is 16 amino acids. CDR1 is SQVTM, CDR2 ANQGSEA, per germline. The CDR3 DNA reads TGCAGCGTTCTTGGGTCCCGGGACACCAGCACAGATACGCAGTATTTT. This gives the protein CSVLGSRDTSTDTQYF.

This clone was seen a few times. The chain is built from TRBV18 and TRBJ1-5, with 9 bases identical to TRBD1. V dropped 2 bases and J dropped 4; count of bases not matched to a gene: 9. The germline gives CDR1 KGHSH, CDR2 LQKENI. The CDR3 extends over 17 amino acids. The CDR3 is CASSPRGPGQGNQPQHF. CDR3 coding DNA: TGTGCCAGCTCACCAAGGGGCCCCGGACAGGGGAATCAGCCCCAGCATTTT.

This chain connects TRBV11-2 to TRBJ2-7; 11 nucleotides align to TRBD2. V shed 3 bases and J 0 bases; nucleotides not matched to a gene: 4. The germline V gene encodes CDR1 SGHAT and CDR2 FQNNGV. The CDR3 sequence is 16 residues long. For the CDR3, the DNA is TGTGCCAGCAGCTTGGGCCTAGCGGGGGGCTCCTACGAGCAGTACTTC. It encodes CASSLGLAGGSYEQYF.

The chain uses TRBV6-1 and TRBJ2-1; D is perhaps TRBD2 (7 bases). Germline V gene sequence: CDR1 MNHNS, CDR2 SASEGT. V was shortened by 1 base and J by 0 bases, with 13 bases between the two germline ends. The CDR3 is 17 residues long. Here the CDR3 DNA reads TGTGCCAGCAGTGAAGTGGGGGGGGCGGTCTCCTACAATGAGCAGTTCTTC. As protein: CASSEVGGAVSYNEQFF.

The gene calls are TRBV18 and TRBJ2-3, with a possible D match to TRBD2 (6 bases). Germline-derived CDR1 and CDR2 are KGHSH and LQKENI. V was shortened by 4 bases and J by 6 bases, with 17 bases between the two germline ends. The CDR3 has 15 residues. The DNA for the CDR3 is TGTGCCAGCTCACGAACCTCTGGGACTTCCGATACGCAGTATTTT. Translated, it gives CASSRTSGTSDTQYF.

This sequence joins TRBV19 and TRBJ2-7, with TRBD1 matching 10 bases. Germline trimming cut 7 bases from V and 2 bases from J; bases unmatched to any gene: 8. Germline V gene lookup returns CDR1 LNHDA and CDR2 SQIVND (reference sequence). There are 15 residues in the CDR3. The CDR3 coding sequence is TGTGCCAGTAAAGGGGGACAGGGGCCAACCTACGAGCAGTACTTC. Translating it yields CASKGGQGPTYEQYF.

The chain uses TRBV19 and TRBJ2-2; no definite D call. The CDR3 totals 15 residues. Germline assignment: CDR1 LNHDA and CDR2 SQIVND (reference sequence). V was trimmed by 4 bases and J by 6 bases, leaving 15 bases between them. CDR3 DNA sequence: TGTGCCAGTAGTAGGTTCCCCTCCAGATCCGGGGAGCTGTTTTTT. It translates to CASSRFPSRSGELFF. Full variable domain (remainder filled in from reference TRBV19 and TRBJ2-2): DGGITQSPKYLFRKEGQNVTLSCEQNLNHDAMYWYRQDPGQGLRLIYYSQIVNDFQKGDIAEGYSVSREKKESFPLTVTSAQKNPTAFYLCASSRFPSRSGELFFGEGSRLTVL.

This chain links TRBV19 with TRBJ2-3, with D possibly being TRBD1 (6 bases). The CDR3 spans 13 residues. Germline CDR1 and CDR2: LNHDA and SQIVND (reference sequence). The V gene lost 1 base and the J gene lost 5 bases, with 7 bases spanning the gap. CDR3 in DNA: TGTGCCAGTAGTATAGGAGGGGGAGATACGCAGTATTTT. Encoded protein: CASSIGGGDTQYF.

The V gene is TRBV28, the J gene TRBJ1-5, with 9 bases that match TRBD1. The junction had 4 bases not matched to a gene; V was cut back by 3 bases and J by 4 bases. This CDR3 is 15 amino acids long. CDR1 is MDHEN, CDR2 SYDVKM, per germline. CDR3 nucleotide sequence: TGTGCCAGCAGTTTTGTGACAGGGGGTAATCAGCCCCAGCATTTT. Protein sequence: CASSFVTGGNQPQHF. The whole variable domain, remainder taken from reference TRBV28 and TRBJ1-5, is DVKVTQSSRYLVKRTGEKVFLECVQDMDHENMFWYRQDPGLGLRLIYFSYDVKMKEKGDIPEGYSVSREKKERFSLILESASTNQTSMYLCASSFVTGGNQPQHFGDGTRLSIL.

V is TRBV30 and J is TRBJ1-1; D is uncertain. Looked up from germline, CDR1 is GTSNPN and CDR2 is SVGIG (reference sequence). This CDR3 has 14 residues. V was trimmed by 0 bases and J by 5 bases, leaving 13 bases between them. The CDR3 DNA follows: TGTGCCTGGAGTGTACTCGTCTCGGGGACTGAAGCTTTCTTT. This translates into CAWSVLVSGTEAFF. Full variable domain (remainder filled in from reference TRBV30 and TRBJ1-1): SQTIHQWPATLVQPVGSPLSLECTVEGTSNPNLYWYRQAAGRGLQLLFYSVGIGQISSEVPQNLSASRPQDRQFILSSKKLLLSDSGFYLCAWSVLVSGTEAFFGQGTRLTVV.